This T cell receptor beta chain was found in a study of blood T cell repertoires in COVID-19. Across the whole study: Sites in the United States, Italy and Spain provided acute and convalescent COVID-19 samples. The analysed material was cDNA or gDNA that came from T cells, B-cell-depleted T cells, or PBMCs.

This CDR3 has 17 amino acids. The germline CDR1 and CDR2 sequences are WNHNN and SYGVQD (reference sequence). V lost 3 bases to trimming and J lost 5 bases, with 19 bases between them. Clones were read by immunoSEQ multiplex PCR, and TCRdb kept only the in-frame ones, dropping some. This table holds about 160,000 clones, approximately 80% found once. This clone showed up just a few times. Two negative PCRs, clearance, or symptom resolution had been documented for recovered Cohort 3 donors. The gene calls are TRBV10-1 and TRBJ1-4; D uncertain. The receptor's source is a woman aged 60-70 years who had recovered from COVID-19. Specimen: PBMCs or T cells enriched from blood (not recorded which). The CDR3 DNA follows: TGCGCCAGCAGTGAAAGAGGTAGGGTGCGGGGAAATGAAAAACTGTTTTTT. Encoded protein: CASSERGRVRGNEKLFF.